Below are 10 T cell receptor beta chains sequenced from a single sample in a study of blood T cell repertoires in COVID-19. The protocol was immunoSEQ multiplex PCR, while the TCRdb copy is restricted to in-frame clones and leaves out a portion. The sample holds roughly 230,000 clones, approximately 85% seen once. The material sequenced was PBMCs or T cells enriched from blood (not recorded which). These TCRs come from a woman aged 50 to 60 who had been exposed to COVID-19.

This sequence joins TRBV27 and TRBJ2-7; TRBD2 agrees at 11 bases. Germline V lookup: CDR1 MNHEY, CDR2 SMNVEV (reference sequence). The CDR3 extends over 14 amino acids. V lost 5 bases to trimming and J lost 2 bases; unmatched junction nucleotides: 2. The CDR3 nucleotides read TGTGCCAGCAGTCTAGCGGGGGGCCCCTACGAGCAGTACTTC. Translation gives CASSLAGGPYEQYF.

V usage is TRBV7-9 and J usage is TRBJ1-2; 11 bases are shared with TRBD1. V trimming: 3 bases; J trimming: 6 bases; junction bases outside the gene matches: 3. Germline V lookup: CDR1 SEHNR, CDR2 FQNEAQ (reference sequence). This CDR3 spans 14 amino acids. This chain's CDR3 is CASSFGQGADGYTF. The CDR3 nucleotides read TGTGCCAGCAGCTTTGGACAGGGGGCGGATGGCTACACCTTC.

The chain is built from TRBV6-5 and TRBJ1-4; possible D gene TRBD1, 6 bases. CDR1 and CDR2 (germline): MNHEY, SVGAGI. The CDR3 spans 15 residues. Trimming pared 2 bases from V and 8 bases from J, leaving 15 bases between. The CDR3 DNA is TGTGCCAGCAGTTACATCAGGGGAGCACGGGAAAAACTGTTTTTT. Translated: CASSYIRGAREKLFF.

The rearrangement uses TRBV6-5 and TRBJ1-1; D not resolved. This CDR3 region has 13 residues. CDR1 is MNHEY, CDR2 SVGAGI, per germline. The V and J ends lost 2 bases and 6 bases respectively, with 10 bases between them. The CDR3 DNA is TGTGCCAGCAGTTACGGGAGGAGAGCTGAAGCTTTCTTT. It is translated as CASSYGRRAEAFF.

The rearrangement joins TRBV5-4 to TRBJ1-1; D possibly corresponds to TRBD1 (6 bases). Per germline, CDR1 SGHNT and CDR2 YYREEE (reference sequence). CDR3 length: 14 residues. Trimming left V 5 bases short and J 4 bases short, with 15 bases between. The chain's CDR3 is CASSHRVAGTEAFF. The DNA for the CDR3 is TGTGCCAGCAGTCACAGGGTGGCTGGCACTGAAGCTTTCTTT.

This clone was recorded once. The chain carries TRBV19 and TRBJ1-5; 10 nucleotides line up with TRBD1. J was trimmed by 0 bases and V by 7 bases; bases with no gene match: 9. This CDR3 has 17 amino acids. Germline V gene data show CDR1 as LNHDA and CDR2 as SQIVND (reference sequence). CDR3 nucleotide sequence: TGTGCCAGTACCCCGGGACAGGGGACCCCTAGCAATCAGCCCCAGCATTTT. It codes for CASTPGQGTPSNQPQHF.

V gene TRBV7-9 combines with J gene TRBJ2-5; 7 bases align to TRBD1. The V gene's germline CDR1 is SEHNR and CDR2 FQNEAQ (reference sequence). J gave up 1 base and V 3 bases, and 8 bases lay outside the gene matches. The CDR3 covers 16 residues. The CDR3 loop is CASSFTPGGPQETQYF. The CDR3 bases are TGTGCCAGCAGCTTCACCCCAGGGGGACCCCAAGAGACCCAGTACTTC.

The chain has TRBV6-6 and TRBJ1-6, with D possibly matching TRBD1 (5 bases). V lost 8 bases, J lost 3 bases, and 11 bases lay in between. Germline V gene sequence: CDR1 MNHNY, CDR2 SVGAGI (reference sequence). This CDR3 spans 14 amino acids. CDR3: CASASQGYNSPLHF. CDR3 bases: TGTGCCAGCGCCAGTCAGGGCTATAATTCACCCCTCCACTTT.

This clone was detected a few times. Other DNA sequences within the sample encode an identical CDR3. The gene calls are TRBV5-5 and TRBJ2-1; the match to TRBD2 covers 11 bases. CDR3 length equals 16 residues. Germline trimming cut 4 bases from V and 6 bases from J; bases unmatched to any gene: 9. CDR1 SGHKS and CDR2 YYEKEE come from the germline V gene (reference sequence). The CDR3 sequence is CASSPQGLAGGNEQFF. The CDR3 DNA reads TGTGCCAGCAGCCCCCAAGGGCTAGCGGGGGGCAATGAGCAGTTCTTC.

The sample holds one count of this clone. This chain uses TRBV7-9 with TRBJ2-5; 9 positions match TRBD2. V dropped 5 bases and J dropped 5; count of bases not matched to a gene: 12. This CDR3 contains 16 residues. Germline V gives CDR1 SEHNR, CDR2 FQNEAQ (reference sequence). The CDR3 reads CASSGRGAGGPETQYF. In DNA, the CDR3 is TGTGCCAGCAGCGGTCGTGGGGCGGGGGGGCCGGAGACCCAGTACTTC.